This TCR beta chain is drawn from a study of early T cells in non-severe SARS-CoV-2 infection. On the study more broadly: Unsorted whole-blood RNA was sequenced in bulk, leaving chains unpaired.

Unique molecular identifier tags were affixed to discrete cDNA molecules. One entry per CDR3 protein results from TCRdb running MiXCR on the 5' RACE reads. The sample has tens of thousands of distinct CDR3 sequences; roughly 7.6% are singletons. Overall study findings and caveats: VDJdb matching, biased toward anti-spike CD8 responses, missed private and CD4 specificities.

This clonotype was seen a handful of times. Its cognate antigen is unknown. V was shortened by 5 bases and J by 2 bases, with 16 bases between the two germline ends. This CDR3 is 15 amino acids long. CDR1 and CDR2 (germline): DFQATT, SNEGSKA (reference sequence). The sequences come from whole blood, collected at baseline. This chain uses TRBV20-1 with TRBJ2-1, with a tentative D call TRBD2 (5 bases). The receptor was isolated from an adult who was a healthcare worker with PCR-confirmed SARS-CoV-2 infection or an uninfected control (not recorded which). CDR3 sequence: CSAPYTRPPYNEQFF. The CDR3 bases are TGCAGTGCTCCTTATACTAGGCCCCCCTACAATGAGCAGTTCTTC.